This entry lists 28 T cell receptor beta chains sequenced from one sample in a study of patients with pleural tuberculosis. TCRdb passed the reads through MiXCR, listing each CDR3 protein once. The sample carries roughly 27,000 distinct CDR3 sequences, 18% recorded once. The specimen was peripheral blood. These receptors were taken from a human donor with pleural tuberculosis.

By its share, this clonotype is medium-sized. V gene TRBV28 combines with J gene TRBJ1-1; D is unclear. This CDR3 is 11 amino acids long. Per germline, CDR1 MDHEN and CDR2 SYDVKM. V lost 7 bases and J 2 bases, leaving 5 bases between the germline ends. CDR3 nucleotide sequence: TGTGCCAGCATGGTTAACACTGAAGCTTTCTTT. It is translated as CASMVNTEAFF.

This clonotype qualifies as medium-sized (0.01 to 0.1%). The genes are TRBV28 and TRBJ2-7; TRBD2 matches at 9 bases. CDR3 length: 15 residues. Per germline, CDR1 MDHEN and CDR2 SYDVKM. V shed 8 bases and J 1 base; nucleotides not matched to a gene: 9. The CDR3 sequence is CASVSLAGGSYEQYF. The CDR3 nucleotides are TGTGCCAGCGTCTCTCTGGCGGGAGGGTCCTACGAGCAGTACTTC.

The sample holds many counts of this clonotype. The chain carries TRBV18 and TRBJ1-6; D unresolved. This CDR3 has 15 amino acids. Germline V CDR1 and CDR2: KGHSH, LQKENI. V was clipped by 2 bases and J by 5 bases, with 10 bases between them. The CDR3 coding sequence is TGTGCCAGCTCACCAACCCTGGGCGATAATTCACCCCTCCACTTT. Translating gives CASSPTLGDNSPLHF.

This clonotype was seen at least ten times. The chain employs TRBV12-3 or TRBV12-4 and TRBJ1-5; 7 bases line up with TRBD1. Germline trimming cut 6 bases from V and 0 bases from J; bases unmatched to any gene: 5. This CDR3 has 15 amino acids. The CDR3 DNA reads TGTGCCAGCAGCAGGACAGGAAATAGCAATCAGCCCCAGCATTTT. This gives the protein CASSRTGNSNQPQHF.

The rearrangement uses TRBV12-3 or TRBV12-4 and TRBJ2-1; D not certain. V was trimmed by 7 bases and J by 10 bases, leaving 17 bases between them. This CDR3 contains 13 residues. Written as DNA, the CDR3 is TGTGCCAGCATACTAACGCTAGAGGACGAGCAGTTCTTC. Protein product: CASILTLEDEQFF.

Concerning this clonotype: A read error is likely, as this CDR3 ends without the conserved phenylalanine or tryptophan. The J gene is TRBJ2-1, the V gene TRBV20-1; TRBD2 matches 7 bases. The trim removed 2 bases at V and 5 bases at J, leaving 6 bases unmatched. The CDR3 runs to 14 residues. From germline, CDR1 is DFQATT and CDR2 SNEGSKA (reference sequence). CDR3: CSARPGTTHNEQFL. Written as DNA, the CDR3 is TGCAGTGCTAGACCTGGGACTACGCACAATGAGCAGTTCCTC.

This chain uses TRBV6-6 with TRBJ1-2, with a possible D match to TRBD1 (5 bases). Trimming took off 0 bases at V and 10 bases at J, with 15 bases between the two ends. The CDR3 runs 14 residues. Looked up from germline, CDR1 is MNHNY and CDR2 is SVGAGI (reference sequence). The DNA for the CDR3 is TGTGCCAGCAGTTACTCGAGGGGCCAGGGCGACTACACCTTC. It codes for CASSYSRGQGDYTF.

This clonotype has at least ten counts. The V call is TRBV4-1, the J call TRBJ2-1, with a tentative D call TRBD1 (5 bases). Deletions cut 1 base from V and 7 bases from J, with 17 bases between. The CDR3 totals 16 residues. Per the germline V gene, CDR1 is MGHRA and CDR2 is YSYEKL. Here the CDR3 reads CASSQVGRVYENEQFF. The CDR3 nucleotides are TGCGCCAGCAGCCAAGTTGGCAGGGTATATGAGAATGAGCAGTTCTTC.

This clonotype has a count of ten or more. J is TRBJ2-5 and V is TRBV20-1; possible D gene TRBD2, 6 bases. The CDR3 spans 13 residues. The ends were cut back, 5 bases at V and 3 bases at J, with 13 bases in the middle. Germline loops: CDR1 DFQATT, CDR2 SNEGSKA (reference sequence). In DNA form, the CDR3 reads TGCAGTGCTGCCTCCTGGGGGGAAGAGACCCAGTACTTC. Its translation is CSAASWGEETQYF.

This clonotype was seen a handful of times. This may stem from a read error, because a much larger clone lies one nucleotide away. The chain uses TRBV5-1 and TRBJ1-1; D is possibly TRBD1 (5 bases). V shed 5 bases and J shed 7 bases, with 15 bases lying between them. This CDR3 contains 13 residues. In germline, CDR1 is SGHRS, CDR2 YFSETQ. In DNA, the CDR3 is TGCGCCAGCAGTGGGGGGAAGGAGATTGAAGCTTTCTTT. Protein: CASSGGKEIEAFF.

This clonotype has a count of ten or more. The rearrangement uses TRBV19 and TRBJ2-1, with TRBD2 identical over 9 bases. The germline gives CDR1 LNHDA, CDR2 SQIVND (reference sequence). The CDR3 is 14 amino acids. V was clipped by 8 bases and J by 9 bases; unmatched bases: 11. The CDR3 protein is CASAGSGGWSEQFF. The CDR3 DNA is TGTGCCAGTGCCGGGAGCGGGGGGTGGAGTGAGCAGTTCTTC.

This clonotype was seen a few times. The rearrangement joins TRBV15 to TRBJ2-3; unclear D gene. CDR3 length: 12 amino acids. Deletions cut 4 bases from V and 5 bases from J, with 7 bases between. Germline assignment: CDR1 LNHNV and CDR2 YYDKDF (reference sequence). CDR3 sequence (DNA): TGTGCCACCAGCATAAGCCGAGATACGCAGTATTTT. Amino acids: CATSISRDTQYF.

The rearrangement links TRBV27 to TRBJ1-3; no clear D gene. CDR3 size: 14 residues. The germline V gene encodes CDR1 MNHEY and CDR2 SMNVEV (reference sequence). The V end was cut by 4 bases, the J end by 0 bases, with 7 bases between. CDR3 region: CASSSRVSGNTIYF. CDR3 DNA sequence: TGTGCCAGCAGTTCTCGCGTCTCTGGAAACACCATATATTTT.

The sample holds a few counts of this clonotype. The rearrangement joins TRBV29-1 to TRBJ2-7; 7 positions match TRBD1. CDR1 is SQVTM, CDR2 ANQGSEA, per germline. V shed 7 bases, J shed 3 bases, and the junction held 6 bases outside the gene matches. The CDR3 runs to 12 residues. CDR3: CSARDSYYEQYF. DNA for the CDR3: TGCAGCGCTAGGGACAGCTACTACGAGCAGTACTTC.

The table lists this clonotype with many counts. The chain recombines TRBV5-1 with TRBJ1-5, with D hard to call. This CDR3 is 10 amino acids long. Trimming took 5 bases from V and 7 from J, leaving 4 bases between them. Germline CDR1 is SGHRS and CDR2 is YFSETQ. Here the CDR3 reads CASSGQPQHF. The CDR3 nucleotides read TGCGCCAGCAGTGGACAGCCCCAGCATTTT.

This clonotype appeared many times. A read error is possible here, since a much larger clone lies one base away. This chain uses TRBV20-1 with TRBJ1-2, with TRBD1 as a possible D gene (5 bases). Per germline, CDR1 DFQATT and CDR2 SNEGSKA (reference sequence). This CDR3 spans 12 amino acids. The CDR3 protein is CSARIGAYGYPF. The CDR3 DNA is TGCAGTGCTAGAATCGGGGCCTATGGCTACCCCTTC.

A few counts support this clonotype. Since a much larger clone is just one base distant, this may be a read error. The gene calls are TRBV19 and TRBJ2-3; TRBD1 is a possible D gene (6 bases). CDR1 LNHDA and CDR2 SQIVND come from the germline V gene (reference sequence). The V gene lost 3 bases and the J gene lost 1 base, with 8 bases spanning the gap. The CDR3 sequence is 14 residues long. This CDR3 reads CASSISGGTDTQYF. The CDR3 DNA follows: TGTGCCAGTAGTATCTCAGGGGGCACAGATACGCAGTATTTT.

This clonotype is large (0.1 to 1%). This chain joins TRBV27 and TRBJ1-6, with a tentative D call TRBD1 (5 bases). The CDR3 is 15 amino acids. V was trimmed by 3 bases and J by 5 bases, leaving 11 bases between them. Germline V gene lookup returns CDR1 MNHEY and CDR2 SMNVEV (reference sequence). CDR3 nucleotide sequence: TGTGCCAGCAGTTTTGGGGGTACTAATAATTCACCCCTCCACTTT. The encoded protein is CASSFGGTNNSPLHF.

This clonotype was detected many times. The chain has TRBV7-2 and TRBJ2-3; possible D gene TRBD2, 5 bases. Germline V CDR1 and CDR2: SGHTA, FQGNSA. The ends were cut back, 4 bases at V and 1 base at J, with 15 bases in the middle. The CDR3 is made up of 16 amino acids. Here the CDR3 DNA reads TGTGCCAGCAGCTCCAGTCGGGATGGGGGCACAGATACGCAGTATTTT. Translated: CASSSSRDGGTDTQYF.

This clonotype was picked up many times. The V gene is TRBV10-3, the J gene TRBJ2-5, with D perhaps matching TRBD2 (7 bases). V was clipped by 3 bases and J by 9 bases, with 20 bases between them. This CDR3 contains 15 residues. Germline values: CDR1 ENHRY, CDR2 SYGVKD. The DNA for the CDR3 is TGTGCCATCAGTGACTCCGCGGGGGCCCGGTGGTCCCAGTACTTC. This gives the protein CAISDSAGARWSQYF.

The CDR3 loop is CASNNLPEGTDEKLFF. The CDR3 DNA sequence: TGTGCCAGCAACAACCTCCCGGAGGGGACGGATGAAAAACTGTTTTTT. The chain is built from TRBV5-6 and TRBJ1-4; D is possibly TRBD1 (5 bases). V lost 6 bases and J 6 bases, leaving 21 bases between the germline ends. The CDR3 is made up of 16 amino acids. In germline, CDR1 is SGHDT, CDR2 YYEEEE.

This clonotype is labeled medium-sized. V is TRBV27 and J is TRBJ1-2; no clear D gene. The CDR3 sequence is 13 residues long. The V and J ends lost 4 bases and 1 base respectively, with 7 bases between them. Germline CDR1 reads MNHEY; CDR2 reads SMNVEV (reference sequence). The CDR3 DNA reads as TGTGCCAGCAGTTCTGGACTTAACTATGGCTACACCTTC. Its translation: CASSSGLNYGYTF.

This clonotype was seen repeatedly, ten times or more. V and J are TRBV9 and TRBJ2-1; 8 nucleotides match TRBD2. This CDR3 has 15 residues. Looked up from germline, CDR1 is SGDLS and CDR2 is YYNGEE. Unmatched junction bases numbered 5, after V lost 0 bases and J lost 6 bases. Written as DNA, the CDR3 is TGTGCCAGCAGCGTAGACGGGACTAGTACCAATGAGCAGTTCTTC. Protein: CASSVDGTSTNEQFF.

Ten or more counts support this clonotype. The genes are TRBV2 and TRBJ2-3, with D perhaps being TRBD1 or TRBD2 (5 bases each). The length of the CDR3 is 13 residues. Between the trimmed V and J ends, which lost 5 bases and 4 bases, there was a span of 10 bases. Germline assignment: CDR1 SNHLY and CDR2 FYNNEI. The CDR3 nucleotides read TGTGCCAGCAGTAGGGACGGAGCAGATACGCAGTATTTT. It is translated as CASSRDGADTQYF.

Worth noting for this clonotype: This may arise from a read error, as a much more abundant clone is one base away. CDR3 DNA: TGCAGTGCGACAGGGGTGACGGCCAAAAACATTCAGTACTTC. Its translation is CSATGVTAKNIQYF. This chain links TRBV20-1 with TRBJ2-4, with 8 bases identical to TRBD1. J lost 1 base, V lost 6 bases, and 5 bases had no gene match. CDR1 and CDR2 (germline): DFQATT, SNEGSKA (reference sequence). This CDR3 has 14 residues.

This clonotype was counted at least ten times. The rearrangement links TRBV3-1 to TRBJ2-7; D is uncertain. V lost 4 bases and J 3 bases, leaving 16 bases between the germline ends. The CDR3 covers 15 residues. CDR1 LGHDT and CDR2 YNNKEL come from the germline V gene (reference sequence). This chain's CDR3 is CASSLEGPHLYEQYF. For the CDR3, the DNA is TGTGCCAGCAGCCTGGAAGGACCTCACCTCTACGAGCAGTACTTC.

This clonotype was observed many times. The CDR3 DNA is TGCAGTGCTAGGGCGAAGAGTAGTTCCTACGAGCAGTACTTC. Translating it yields CSARAKSSSYEQYF. The V gene is TRBV20-1, the J gene TRBJ2-7, with no clear D. The germline V and J ends were trimmed by 3 bases and 1 base, with 13 bases remaining between them. CDR1 and CDR2 from the germline V gene are DFQATT and SNEGSKA (reference sequence). The CDR3 consists of 14 residues.

Many counts were recorded for this clonotype. This chain joins TRBV5-1 and TRBJ2-5; D is undetermined. V was pared by 4 bases and J by 2 bases, with 6 bases between. CDR1 SGHRS and CDR2 YFSETQ come from the germline V gene. This CDR3 contains 12 residues. CDR3 DNA: TGCGCCAGCAGCCGCGGACAAGAGACCCAGTACTTC. Amino acid sequence: CASSRGQETQYF.